The next 20 T cell receptor beta chains were all read from a single sample in a study of CD8+ T cells in alopecia areata. Treatment noted: oral pan-JAK inhibitor, 5-10 mg twice daily. RNA was extracted and reverse transcribed into cDNA as the sequencing template. Repertoires were generated with immunoSEQ multiplex PCR, while TCRdb's copy carries only in-frame clones and drops some. Of roughly 100,000 clones in the sample, about three fifths were seen once. Sequenced here: CD8+ T cells sorted from blood, sampled between weeks 55 and 70, from a patient treated with tofacitinib. These receptors originate from a human donor with alopecia areata.

With respect to this clone: The limits of the CDR3 on the DNA are not certain, so only TCRdb's listed CDR3 is given. The V call is TRBV7-2, the J call TRBJ2-2; TRBD1 was called by the table and not checked on the DNA. Germline CDR1 and CDR2: SGHTA and FQGNSA. Ends included, the CDR3 has 15 residues. CDR3: CASSFLWTADGELFF.

This rearrangement joins TRBV7-9 to TRBJ1-1; no clear D gene. The V gene lost 10 bases and the J gene lost 1 base, with 10 bases spanning the gap. Germline CDR1 and CDR2: SEHNR and FQNEAQ (reference sequence). The CDR3 has 12 amino acids. CDR3 loop: CATHPPNTEAFF. CDR3 nucleotide sequence: TGTGCCACTCACCCCCCGAACACTGAAGCTTTCTTT.

The J gene is TRBJ1-4, the V gene TRBV6-6, with TRBD1 identical over 7 bases. The J segment lost 6 bases and the V segment lost 8 bases, leaving 6 bases of the junction unmatched. Germline V gene sequence: CDR1 MNHNY, CDR2 SVGAGI (reference sequence). CDR3 size: 13 residues. The CDR3 sequence: CASLKGADEKLFF. The CDR3 region has the DNA TGTGCCAGCTTGAAGGGGGCAGATGAAAAACTGTTTTTT.

The J gene is TRBJ2-7, the V gene TRBV19, with 8 bases fitting TRBD1. Germline trimming cut 4 bases from V and 1 base from J; bases unmatched to any gene: 6. Germline V gives CDR1 LNHDA, CDR2 SQIVND (reference sequence). This CDR3 comprises 15 residues. The CDR3 reads CASSTTGGLSYEQYF. Written as DNA, the CDR3 is TGTGCCAGTAGTACTACAGGGGGGCTTTCCTACGAGCAGTACTTC.

This clone came up once. This sequence joins TRBV10-2 and TRBJ2-3; D remains ambiguous. This CDR3 is 13 amino acids long. The germline V gene has CDR1 WSHSY and CDR2 SAAADI. With 7 bases removed from V and 5 bases from J, the gap between germline ends came to 13 bases. Written as DNA, the CDR3 is TGCGCCAGCACATCTAATCATCAAGATACGCAGTATTTT. Translated, it gives CASTSNHQDTQYF.

This sequence joins TRBV4-1 and TRBJ1-4, with 12 bases that match TRBD1. V gave up 2 bases and J gave up 8 bases; unmatched junction bases: 9. In germline, CDR1 is MGHRA, CDR2 YSYEKL. This CDR3 has 17 amino acids. For the CDR3, the DNA is TGCGCCAGCAGCCAACCGGGACAGGGGGCTTTGAGAGAAAAACTGTTTTTT. Protein sequence: CASSQPGQGALREKLFF.

The chain couples TRBV13 to TRBJ2-5; 12 bases fit TRBD2. The junction had 1 base not matched to a gene; V was cut back by 8 bases and J by 3 bases. Germline V gives CDR1 PRHDT, CDR2 FYEKMQ (reference sequence). The CDR3 has 13 residues. The chain's CDR3 is CASRTSGEETQYF. The CDR3 nucleotides read TGTGCCAGCCGGACTAGCGGGGAAGAGACCCAGTACTTC.

The chain combines TRBV27 with TRBJ1-5; 7 positions match TRBD1. The J segment lost 3 bases and the V segment lost 2 bases, leaving 1 base of the junction unmatched. This CDR3 region has 14 residues. CDR1 and CDR2 (germline): MNHEY, SMNVEV (reference sequence). CDR3 region: CASSLTGANQPQHF. The CDR3 DNA follows: TGTGCCAGCAGTTTAACAGGGGCCAATCAGCCCCAGCATTTT.

The V gene is TRBV9, the J gene TRBJ2-3; 7 bases line up with TRBD1. The CDR3 covers 16 residues. The germline CDR1 and CDR2 sequences are SGDLS and YYNGEE. The V gene end was trimmed by 3 bases and the J gene end by 2 bases; junction bases not matched to a gene: 9. CDR3 DNA sequence: TGTGCCAGCAGCGGCACCGGGACAGCGGACACAGATACGCAGTATTTT. Translated, it gives CASSGTGTADTDTQYF. Supplemented by reference TRBV9 and TRBJ2-3, the full variable domain reads DSGVTQTPKHLITATGQRVTLRCSPRSGDLSVYWYQQSLDQGLQFLIQYYNGEERAKGNILERFSAQQFPDLHSELNLSSLELGDSALYFCASSGTGTADTDTQYFGPGTRLTVL.

This chain uses TRBV5-1 with TRBJ1-1, with 12 bases fitting TRBD1. CDR1 SGHRS and CDR2 YFSETQ come from the germline V gene. V trimming: 6 bases; J trimming: 7 bases; junction bases outside the gene matches: 7. The CDR3 has 14 amino acids. DNA for the CDR3: TGCGCCAGCAACCCGGGACAGGGGGCGGATGAAGCTTTCTTT. Translated: CASNPGQGADEAFF. Based on the CDR3 plus reference TRBV5-1 and TRBJ1-1, the full variable domain is KAGVTQTPRYLIKTRGQQVTLSCSPISGHRSVSWYQQTPGQGLQFLFEYFSETQRNKGNFPGRFSGRQFSNSRSEMNVSTLELGDSALYLCASNPGQGADEAFFGQGTRLTVV.

The chain has TRBV2 and TRBJ1-2; D possibly corresponds to TRBD1 (6 bases). CDR3 length: 13 residues. The ends were cut back, 4 bases at V and 4 bases at J, with 10 bases in the middle. Germline CDR1 and CDR2: SNHLY and FYNNEI. The CDR3, as DNA: TGTGCCAGCAGTGGGGCACAGGGCTATGGCTACACCTTC. Translating it yields CASSGAQGYGYTF.

This clone came up a few times. The rearrangement uses TRBV11-1 and TRBJ2-2, with TRBD1 identical over 7 bases. The CDR3 is 15 residues long. The germline CDR1 and CDR2 sequences are SGHAT and FQDESV (reference sequence). J gave up 0 bases and V 5 bases, and 3 bases lay outside the gene matches. The CDR3 coding sequence is TGTGCCAGCAGCCACAGGGGACCGAACACCGGGGAGCTGTTTTTT. Translating gives CASSHRGPNTGELFF.

V usage is TRBV15 and J usage is TRBJ2-1; 8 positions agree with TRBD1. The CDR3 runs 12 residues. Germline V gives CDR1 LNHNV, CDR2 YYDKDF (reference sequence). With V trimmed by 5 bases and J by 10 bases, 4 bases remained unmatched. The CDR3: CATSVTGGEQFF. The CDR3 DNA is TGTGCCACCAGCGTAACAGGGGGAGAGCAGTTCTTC.

V is TRBV6-5 and J is TRBJ1-1; D gene uncertain. Germline CDR1 MNHEY, CDR2 SVGAGI. This CDR3 has 14 amino acids. V shed 0 bases and J shed 4 bases, with 9 bases lying between them. CDR3 in DNA: TGTGCCAGCAGTTACTCTGGTCTGGGCACTGAAGCTTTCTTT. It is translated as CASSYSGLGTEAFF.

The J gene is TRBJ1-4, the V gene TRBV9; 8 bases line up with TRBD1. Germline V lookup: CDR1 SGDLS, CDR2 YYNGEE. After removal of 5 bases from V and 9 bases from J, the junction contained 6 bases not matched to a gene. There are 13 residues in the CDR3. The CDR3 DNA reads TGTGCCAGCAGTTTACAGGGGGGCCAAAAACTGTTTTTT. It translates to CASSLQGGQKLFF.

The table lists this clone with a count of one. V and J are TRBV29-1 and TRBJ2-7, with D maybe TRBD1 (5 bases). Germline V gene lookup returns CDR1 SQVTM and CDR2 ANQGSEA. Trimming removed 3 bases from V and 4 bases from J, with 10 bases in between. The CDR3 is made up of 12 amino acids. CDR3 in DNA: TGCAGCGTTGAGGGTCAGGGTTACGAGCAGTACTTC. This translates into CSVEGQGYEQYF.

The table lists this clone with a count of one. The chain carries TRBV6-5 and TRBJ1-1; D is unclear. The V end lost 6 bases, the J end lost 5 bases, and 19 bases lay between the germline ends. Germline V gene lookup returns CDR1 MNHEY and CDR2 SVGAGI. The CDR3 runs to 15 residues. CDR3 loop: CASRLLVVGRTEAFF. CDR3 bases: TGTGCCAGCAGGTTACTCGTCGTAGGGCGGACTGAAGCTTTCTTT.

This clone was recorded a few times. The V gene is TRBV5-4, the J gene TRBJ2-6; maybe TRBD1 (5 bases). Germline CDR1 is SGHNT and CDR2 is YYREEE (reference sequence). The CDR3 sequence is 15 residues long. V lost 7 bases and J 2 bases, leaving 13 bases between the germline ends. CDR3 in DNA: TGTGCCAGCTCAGGGCTCCCCCCTGGGGCCAACGTCCTGACTTTC. Translating gives CASSGLPPGANVLTF.

V and J are TRBV29-1 and TRBJ2-6, with D uncertain. The CDR3 contains 14 residues. Germline V CDR1 and CDR2: SQVTM, ANQGSEA. The V end was cut by 3 bases, the J end by 4 bases, with 10 bases between. The CDR3 sequence is CSVDAARGANVLTF. CDR3 nucleotides: TGCAGCGTTGATGCTGCCAGGGGGGCCAACGTCCTGACTTTC. Full variable domain (remainder filled in from reference TRBV29-1 and TRBJ2-6): SAVISQKPSRDICQRGTSLTIQCQVDSQVTMMFWYRQQPGQSLTLIATANQGSEATYESGFVIDKFPISRPNLTFSTLTVSNMSPEDSSIYLCSVDAARGANVLTFGAGSRLTVL.

This sequence joins TRBV15 and TRBJ2-5; D is unresolved. The CDR3 extends over 15 amino acids. V was shortened by 0 bases and J by 2 bases, with 10 bases between the two germline ends. Germline CDR1 and CDR2: LNHNV and YYDKDF (reference sequence). The CDR3 is CATSRDLGQQETQYF. The DNA for the CDR3 is TGTGCCACCAGCAGAGATCTCGGGCAGCAAGAGACCCAGTACTTC.